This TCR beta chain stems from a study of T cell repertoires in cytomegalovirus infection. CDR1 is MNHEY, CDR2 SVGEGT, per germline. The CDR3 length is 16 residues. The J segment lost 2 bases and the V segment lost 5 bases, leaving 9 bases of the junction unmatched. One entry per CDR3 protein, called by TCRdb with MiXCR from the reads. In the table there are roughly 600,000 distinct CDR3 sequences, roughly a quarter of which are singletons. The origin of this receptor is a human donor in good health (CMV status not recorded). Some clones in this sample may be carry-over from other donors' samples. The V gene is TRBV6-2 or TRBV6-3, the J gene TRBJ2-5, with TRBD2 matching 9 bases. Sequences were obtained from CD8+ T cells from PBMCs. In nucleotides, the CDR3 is TGTGCCAGCAGTACGCCGGGACTAGCCCTACAAGAGACCCAGTACTTC. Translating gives CASSTPGLALQETQYF.